Shown below are 25 T cell receptor beta chains from a single sample sequenced in a study of long-term antiretroviral therapy in people with HIV. At survey level, the immunoSEQ assay was run in its v3.0 version. TCRdb's table, derived via immunoSEQ multiplex PCR, lists solely in-frame clones and lacks some. The sample has 48,000 or so clones, roughly four fifths seen once. This sample comprised unsorted PBMCs, obtained 0.8 years after starting antiretroviral therapy. These receptor sequences come from a young woman with HIV.

V usage is TRBV29-1 and J usage is TRBJ2-1; D is unresolved. Per germline, CDR1 SQVTM and CDR2 ANQGSEA. The CDR3 runs to 14 residues. The V and J ends lost 6 bases and 8 bases respectively, with 20 bases between them. The CDR3 reads CSVQFVGLAHEQFF. CDR3 bases: TGCAGCGTACAGTTCGTCGGTCTGGCCCATGAGCAGTTCTTC.

The chain combines TRBV4-2 with TRBJ1-6; D remains unclear. Deletions cut 0 bases from V and 5 bases from J, with 8 bases between. This CDR3 region has 15 residues. Germline loops: CDR1 LGHNA, CDR2 YNFKEQ. CDR3 residues: CASSQDRRDNSPLHF. The CDR3 DNA reads as TGTGCCAGCAGCCAAGATAGAAGGGATAATTCACCCCTCCACTTT.

The rearrangement links TRBV4-1 to TRBJ2-5; D is possibly TRBD1 or TRBD2 (5 bases each). The CDR3 runs to 15 residues. Deletions cut 6 bases from V and 4 bases from J, with 18 bases between. Germline CDR1 and CDR2: MGHRA and YSYEKL. CDR3 loop: CASSQTSGTRETQYF. In DNA form, the CDR3 reads TGCGCCAGCAGTCAAACCTCCGGGACGCGAGAGACCCAGTACTTC.

The chain carries TRBV5-5 and TRBJ2-1; 9 bases align to TRBD1. The CDR3 is 15 amino acids. Per the germline V gene, CDR1 is SGHKS and CDR2 is YYEKEE (reference sequence). V shed 4 bases and J 8 bases; nucleotides not matched to a gene: 10. CDR3 sequence (DNA): TGTGCCAGCAGCGACGGACAGGGGAGGAGGGATGAGCAGTTCTTC. Its translation: CASSDGQGRRDEQFF.

The table lists this clone with a few counts. The chain has TRBV6-1 and TRBJ1-2; D unresolved. The length of the CDR3 is 16 residues. Germline values: CDR1 MNHNS, CDR2 SASEGT. With 0 bases removed from V and 5 bases from J, the gap between germline ends came to 16 bases. CDR3 DNA: TGTGCCAGCAGTGAAGCGACCTTCGGCGCCACATATGGCTACACCTTC. This encodes CASSEATFGATYGYTF.

J is TRBJ2-7 and V is TRBV4-3, with TRBD2 as a possible D gene (6 bases). The germline gives CDR1 LGHNA, CDR2 YSLEER. The CDR3 loop spans 16 amino acids. V was clipped by 0 bases and J by 5 bases, with 17 bases between them. The CDR3 here is CASSQEPAREVDEQYF. The DNA for the CDR3 is TGCGCCAGCAGCCAAGAGCCGGCCAGGGAGGTGGACGAGCAGTACTTC.

J is TRBJ1-5 and V is TRBV5-6, with 7 bases lining up with TRBD1. CDR3 length equals 15 residues. Trimming removed 2 bases from V and 5 bases from J; junction bases left unmatched: 7. The V gene's germline CDR1 is SGHDT and CDR2 YYEEEE. CDR3 coding DNA: TGTGCCAGCAGCTTTGGACAGGTCCAGGATCAGCCCCAGCATTTT. It is translated as CASSFGQVQDQPQHF. Drawing the rest from reference TRBV5-6 and TRBJ1-5, the complete variable domain is DAGVTQSPTHLIKTRGQQVTLRCSPKSGHDTVSWYQQALGQGPQFIFQYYEEEERQRGNFPDRFSGHQFPNYSSELNVNALLLGDSALYLCASSFGQVQDQPQHFGDGTRLSIL.

This clone showed up just a few times. The chain combines TRBV25-1 with TRBJ2-1; D remains ambiguous. CDR3 length equals 14 residues. V was cut by 2 bases and J by 2 bases, with 7 bases left in between. From germline, CDR1 is MGHDK and CDR2 SYGVNS. CDR3 nucleotide sequence: TGTGCCAGCAGTGAAGTCTCAGCCTACAATGAGCAGTTCTTC. This sequence encodes CASSEVSAYNEQFF.

V and J are TRBV14 and TRBJ2-7; 12 bases align to TRBD2. The V and J ends lost 0 bases and 2 bases, in that order; junction bases with no gene match: 11. Germline CDR1 is SGHDN and CDR2 is FVKESK. The CDR3 contains 19 residues. The CDR3 bases are TGTGCCAGCAGCCAAGATCGGGGACTAGCGGGCCTCCTTACCTACGAGCAGTACTTC. Translation: CASSQDRGLAGLLTYEQYF.

J is TRBJ2-5 and V is TRBV25-1, with 10 bases that match TRBD2. Losses at the gene ends were 2 bases for V and 4 bases for J; bases not matched to a gene: 13. CDR1 MGHDK and CDR2 SYGVNS come from the germline V gene. The CDR3 consists of 18 residues. In DNA, the CDR3 is TGTGCCAGCAGTGAAGGTGGAGCGGGAGGGGGGCCGCGAGAGACCCAGTACTTC. Its protein product is CASSEGGAGGGPRETQYF.

A few counts support this clone. The rearrangement joins TRBV7-3 to TRBJ2-1; D unresolved. Trimming took 4 bases from V and 8 from J, leaving 18 bases between them. Germline CDR1 and CDR2: SGHTA and FQGTGA. There are 15 residues in the CDR3. DNA for the CDR3: TGTGCCAGCAGCTACACTCCTAACAAGGTCGATGAGCAGTTCTTC. Amino acid sequence: CASSYTPNKVDEQFF.

V gene TRBV4-3 combines with J gene TRBJ2-3; D is unclear. Trimming stripped 0 bases from V and 0 bases from J, with 10 bases between. Germline V gene lookup returns CDR1 LGHNA and CDR2 YSLEER. The CDR3 sequence is 16 residues long. Here the CDR3 reads CASSQEPSPSTDTQYF. The CDR3 DNA sequence: TGCGCCAGCAGCCAAGAACCCAGCCCTAGCACAGATACGCAGTATTTT.

This clone has just one count. The chain is built from TRBV7-2 and TRBJ1-1; TRBD1 aligns across 9 bases. In germline, CDR1 is SGHTA, CDR2 FQGNSA. This CDR3 has 16 residues. The V and J ends lost 3 bases and 1 base, in that order; junction bases with no gene match: 6. The CDR3 DNA reads TGTGCCAGCAGCTTCCTAGGGACAGGGACGAACACTGAAGCTTTCTTT. This gives the protein CASSFLGTGTNTEAFF. The whole variable domain, filled in from reference TRBV7-2 and TRBJ1-1, reads GAGVSQSPSNKVTEKGKDVELRCDPISGHTALYWYRQSLGQGLEFLIYFQGNSAPDKSGLPSDRFSAERTGGSVSTLTIQRTQQEDSAVYLCASSFLGTGTNTEAFFGQGTRLTVV.

V gene TRBV5-1 combines with J gene TRBJ1-2, with a weak D call TRBD1 (6 bases). This CDR3 comprises 14 residues. Per germline, CDR1 SGHRS and CDR2 YFSETQ. V was cut by 5 bases and J by 4 bases, with 15 bases left in between. CDR3 residues: CASRSGQPVYGYTF. CDR3 nucleotide sequence: TGCGCCAGCAGGTCCGGACAGCCCGTCTATGGCTACACCTTC.

The chain combines TRBV7-2 with TRBJ2-7; D remains unclear. Germline CDR1 reads SGHTA; CDR2 reads FQGNSA. The CDR3 has 14 residues. V shed 0 bases and J shed 3 bases, with 9 bases lying between them. This chain's CDR3 is CASSLAGKLYEQYF. CDR3 nucleotide sequence: TGTGCCAGCAGCTTAGCGGGGAAACTCTACGAGCAGTACTTC.

This chain connects TRBV9 to TRBJ2-1, with 10 bases that match TRBD2. The CDR3 length is 16 residues. The V gene's germline CDR1 is SGDLS and CDR2 YYNGEE. V trimming: 4 bases; J trimming: 7 bases; junction bases outside the gene matches: 11. The CDR3 loop reads CASSNSRLAGENEQFF. The CDR3 nucleotides read TGTGCCAGCAGCAACTCAAGACTAGCGGGCGAGAATGAGCAGTTCTTC. The whole variable domain, remainder taken from reference TRBV9 and TRBJ2-1, is DSGVTQTPKHLITATGQRVTLRCSPRSGDLSVYWYQQSLDQGLQFLIQYYNGEERAKGNILERFSAQQFPDLHSELNLSSLELGDSALYFCASSNSRLAGENEQFFGPGTRLTVL.

The chain uses TRBV11-2 and TRBJ2-5; no firm D call. This CDR3 has 12 amino acids. V was trimmed by 5 bases and J by 5 bases, leaving 9 bases between them. The germline V gene encodes CDR1 SGHAT and CDR2 FQNNGV. The CDR3 DNA reads TGTGCCAGCAGCCGTCCCTATGAGACCCAGTACTTC. Amino acid sequence: CASSRPYETQYF.

The chain is built from TRBV9 and TRBJ2-7; D is perhaps TRBD2 (5 bases). CDR1 is SGDLS and CDR2 is YYNGEE in the germline V gene. With 1 base removed from V and 5 bases from J, the gap between germline ends came to 16 bases. The CDR3 extends over 15 amino acids. CDR3 sequence (DNA): TGTGCCAGCAGCGTATTCGAGGGAGTCAGCCACGAGCAGTACTTC. This sequence encodes CASSVFEGVSHEQYF.

The CDR3, as DNA: TGTGCCAGCAGCGCAACTACTAGTAGCTCCTACAATGAGCAGTTCTTC. Translated, it gives CASSATTSSSYNEQFF. The V and J genes are TRBV9 and TRBJ2-1; maybe TRBD2 (5 bases). This CDR3 is built from 16 residues. The germline V and J ends were trimmed by 3 bases and 0 bases, with 13 bases remaining between them. In germline, CDR1 is SGDLS, CDR2 YYNGEE.

V usage is TRBV19 and J usage is TRBJ2-3; 16 bases line up with TRBD2. The germline V gene has CDR1 LNHDA and CDR2 SQIVND (reference sequence). The CDR3 runs 18 residues. Trimming at V came to 5 bases and at J to 1 base, leaving 6 bases not matched to a gene. CDR3 protein: CASSPGLAGGPGTDTQYF. CDR3 DNA: TGTGCCAGTAGTCCGGGACTAGCGGGAGGGCCGGGCACAGATACGCAGTATTTT. The full variable domain, completed using reference TRBV19 and TRBJ2-3, is DGGITQSPKYLFRKEGQNVTLSCEQNLNHDAMYWYRQDPGQGLRLIYYSQIVNDFQKGDIAEGYSVSREKKESFPLTVTSAQKNPTAFYLCASSPGLAGGPGTDTQYFGPGTRLTVL.

The chain has TRBV11-2 and TRBJ2-7, with 7 nucleotides matching TRBD1. With 1 base clipped from V and 4 bases from J, the junction kept 4 bases outside the gene matches. Germline lookup yields CDR1 SGHAT and CDR2 FQNNGV. The CDR3 is made up of 14 amino acids. CDR3 sequence reads: CASSLAGTAYEQYF. CDR3 in DNA: TGTGCCAGCAGCTTAGCCGGGACAGCTTACGAGCAGTACTTC.

This sequence joins TRBV5-4 and TRBJ2-1; the D gene is possibly TRBD2 (6 bases). Looked up from germline, CDR1 is SGHNT and CDR2 is YYREEE (reference sequence). V shed 5 bases and J shed 5 bases, with 14 bases lying between them. This CDR3 is 14 amino acids long. In DNA, the CDR3 is TGTGCCAGCAGAACCCCGGGGGAAAACAATGAGCAGTTCTTC. Its translation: CASRTPGENNEQFF.

This chain links TRBV29-1 with TRBJ1-4; 7 positions match TRBD1. CDR1 and CDR2 (germline): SQVTM, ANQGSEA. This CDR3 has 15 amino acids. The J segment lost 8 bases and the V segment lost 0 bases, leaving 9 bases of the junction unmatched. CDR3 DNA sequence: TGCAGCGTTGAAGATGGGGAGGGGGCCGGGGAAAAACTGTTTTTT. Its translation: CSVEDGEGAGEKLFF.

V is TRBV7-9 and J is TRBJ2-2; 7 bases fit TRBD1. Per the germline V gene, CDR1 is SEHNR and CDR2 is FQNEAQ (reference sequence). The CDR3 spans 16 residues. The ends lost 5 bases at V and 0 bases at J; junction bases unmatched: 6. CDR3 loop: CASSPTGQPNTGELFF. CDR3 bases: TGTGCCAGCAGCCCTACGGGACAGCCGAACACCGGGGAGCTGTTTTTT.

The rearrangement joins TRBV5-1 to TRBJ1-2; 10 positions agree with TRBD1. This CDR3 is built from 14 residues. Looked up from germline, CDR1 is SGHRS and CDR2 is YFSETQ. Trimming cost V 4 bases and J 7 bases; bases outside gene matches: 7. In nucleotides, the CDR3 is TGCGCCAGCAGCCCTGACAGGGGGCTCAGTGGCTACACCTTC. It specifies CASSPDRGLSGYTF. The full variable domain, completed using reference TRBV5-1 and TRBJ1-2, is KAGVTQTPRYLIKTRGQQVTLSCSPISGHRSVSWYQQTPGQGLQFLFEYFSETQRNKGNFPGRFSGRQFSNSRSEMNVSTLELGDSALYLCASSPDRGLSGYTFGSGTRLTVV.